The clone carrying this TCR beta chain has just a few counts. These data belong to a study of blood T cells in healthy people across ages. Combining a sample-barcoded 5' primer with a J-beta primer mix, a second PCR ran for roughly 7 to 12 cycles. Per-sample output comprised a minimum of 2.5 million paired-end reads containing CDR3. One entry per CDR3 protein results from TCRdb running MiXCR on the 5' RACE reads. The repertoire consists of approximately 730,000 distinct CDR3 sequences, with approximately 39% occurring once and the leading ten covering 20% to 25%. The sequencing input was blood. The sequence was obtained from a woman aged 55-69 years in good health.

CDR3 sequence reads: CSGPSGGYEQYF. The CDR3 DNA follows: TGCAGCGGCCCTAGCGGGGGCTACGAGCAGTACTTC. The chain has TRBV29-1 and TRBJ2-7, with 10 positions matching TRBD2. The CDR3 runs 12 residues. Trimming removed 7 bases from V and 3 bases from J; junction bases left unmatched: 3. CDR1 is SQVTM and CDR2 is ANQGSEA in the germline V gene.